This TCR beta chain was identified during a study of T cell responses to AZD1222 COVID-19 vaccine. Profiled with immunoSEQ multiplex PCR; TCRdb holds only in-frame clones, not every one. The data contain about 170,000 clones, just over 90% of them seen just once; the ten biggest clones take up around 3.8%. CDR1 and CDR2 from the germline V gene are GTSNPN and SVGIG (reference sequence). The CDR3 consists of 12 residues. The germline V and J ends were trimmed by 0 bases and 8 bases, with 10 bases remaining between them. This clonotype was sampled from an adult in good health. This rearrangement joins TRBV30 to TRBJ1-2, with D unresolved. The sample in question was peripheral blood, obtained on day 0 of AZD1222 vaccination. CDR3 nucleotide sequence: TGTGCCTGGAGTGTTACAATCCGGGGCTACACCTTC. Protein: CAWSVTIRGYTF.